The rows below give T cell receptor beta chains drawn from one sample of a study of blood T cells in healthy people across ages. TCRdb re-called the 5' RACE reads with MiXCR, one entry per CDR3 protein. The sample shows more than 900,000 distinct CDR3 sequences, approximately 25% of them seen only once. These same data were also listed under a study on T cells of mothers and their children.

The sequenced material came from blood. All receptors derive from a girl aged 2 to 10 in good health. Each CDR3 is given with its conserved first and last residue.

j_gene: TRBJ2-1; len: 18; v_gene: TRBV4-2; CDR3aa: CASSQVGDLSGRDNEQFF
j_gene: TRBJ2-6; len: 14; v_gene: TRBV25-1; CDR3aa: CASSGVRGANVLTF
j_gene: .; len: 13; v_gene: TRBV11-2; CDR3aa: CASSLWGRDEQYF
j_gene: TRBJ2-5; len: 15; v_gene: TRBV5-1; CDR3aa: CASSPGGRDPETQYF
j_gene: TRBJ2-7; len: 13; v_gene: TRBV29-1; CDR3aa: CSVLLAGAAEQYF
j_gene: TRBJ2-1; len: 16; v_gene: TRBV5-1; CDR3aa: CASSSPLTGNYNEQFF
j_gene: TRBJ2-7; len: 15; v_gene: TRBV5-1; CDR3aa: CASRPRTSGVYEQYF
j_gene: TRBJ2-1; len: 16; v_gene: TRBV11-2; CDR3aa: CASSLLLEGSYNEQFF
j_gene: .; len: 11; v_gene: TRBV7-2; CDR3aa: CASSITHEQFF
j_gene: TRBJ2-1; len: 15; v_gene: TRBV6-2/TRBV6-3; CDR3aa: CASTLDARSYNEQFF
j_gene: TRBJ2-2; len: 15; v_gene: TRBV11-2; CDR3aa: CASSRSGQNTGELFF
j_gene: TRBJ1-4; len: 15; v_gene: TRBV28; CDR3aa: CASSFMGQGGEKLFF
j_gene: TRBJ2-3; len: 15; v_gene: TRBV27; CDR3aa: CASSLRRGKADTQYF
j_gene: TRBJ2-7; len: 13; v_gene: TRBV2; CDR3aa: CASWDIDNYEQYF
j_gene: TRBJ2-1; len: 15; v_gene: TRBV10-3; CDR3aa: CAISESSQGEGEQFF
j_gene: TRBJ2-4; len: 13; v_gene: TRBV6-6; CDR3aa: CASSPPSGHIQYF
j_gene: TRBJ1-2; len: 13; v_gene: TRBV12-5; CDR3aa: CASGIDGRYGYTF
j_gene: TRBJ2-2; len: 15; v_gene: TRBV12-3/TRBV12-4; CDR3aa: CASSLYGPPAGELFF
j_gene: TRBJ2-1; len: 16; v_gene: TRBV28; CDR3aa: CASSSRRAGDYNEQFF
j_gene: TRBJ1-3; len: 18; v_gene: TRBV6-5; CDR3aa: CASSSQTSDSQSGNTIYF
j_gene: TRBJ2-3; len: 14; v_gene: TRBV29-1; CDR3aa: CSVIGLAHTDTQYF
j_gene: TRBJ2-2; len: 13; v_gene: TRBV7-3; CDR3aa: CASSLIISGELFF
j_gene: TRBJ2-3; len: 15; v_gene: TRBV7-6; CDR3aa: CASSLDLLAADTQYF
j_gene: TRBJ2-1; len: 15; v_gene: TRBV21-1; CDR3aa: CASSTRDRLENEQFF
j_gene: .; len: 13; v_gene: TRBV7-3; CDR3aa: CASSLSPRQTQYF